The clone carrying this T cell receptor beta chain was observed a handful of times. This entry belongs to a study of beta chain features in type 1 diabetes. Expressed TCRB transcripts got sequenced, as all isolated RNA was reverse transcribed. Sequencing was performed with immunoSEQ multiplex PCR; in TCRdb, only in-frame clones are kept and a portion is missing. In the table there are 620,000 or so clones, roughly a sixth of which are singletons. Blood was collected once per donor into heparin, averaging roughly 120 mL. Trimming left V 3 bases short and J 3 bases short, with 13 bases between. Germline values: CDR1 SGDLS, CDR2 YYNGEE. The CDR3 loop spans 15 amino acids.

This clonotype was obtained from a man in his late teens or twenties in good health. The source material was naive CD4+ T cells from blood. The chain links TRBV9 to TRBJ2-1; D might be TRBD2 (5 bases). The DNA of the CDR3 is TGTGCCAGCAGCGCGCTAGCTGGTCTCTACAATGAGCAGTTCTTC. Translated, it gives CASSALAGLYNEQFF. Based on the CDR3 plus reference TRBV9 and TRBJ2-1, the full variable domain is DSGVTQTPKHLITATGQRVTLRCSPRSGDLSVYWYQQSLDQGLQFLIQYYNGEERAKGNILERFSAQQFPDLHSELNLSSLELGDSALYFCASSALAGLYNEQFFGPGTRLTVL.